This T cell receptor beta chain was recovered during a study of follicular helper T cells after annual influenza vaccination. The time point is: 2015-2016 season, pre-vaccination. Profiled with immunoSEQ multiplex PCR; TCRdb holds only in-frame clones, not every one. The sample lists about 14,000 clones, about four fifths occurring once. CDR3 length: 15 amino acids. With 1 base removed from V and 3 bases from J, the gap between germline ends came to 10 bases. Germline values: CDR1 SGHAT, CDR2 FQNNGV. Here the sequenced sample was CXCR5- memory CD4+ T cells sorted from blood, taken on the day of influenza vaccination. The genes are TRBV11-2 and TRBJ2-1; TRBD1 is a possible D gene (5 bases). The clonotype was recovered from an adult who received the influenza vaccine. CDR3 nucleotides: TGTGCCAGCAGCTTAGGACAGTGGAGCTACAATGAGCAGTTCTTC. This gives the protein CASSLGQWSYNEQFF.